The text below deals with one T cell receptor beta chain. What it binds is not known. These data belong to a study of cytomegalovirus exposure and HLA in healthy donors. Study-wide points: Some segments of the V type, notably TRBV6-2 and TRBV6-3, were excluded as indistinguishable.

Primers for the PCR totalled 60 Vbeta and 13 Jbeta. Libraries were prepared by immunoSEQ multiplex PCR; TCRdb keeps only in-frame clonotypes and omits some of them. The table shows about 160,000 clones, with approximately 80% occurring only once. The CDR3 sequence is 15 residues long. In germline, CDR1 is ENHRY, CDR2 SYGVKD. The V end lost 2 bases, the J end lost 1 base, and 11 bases lay between the germline ends. Sequenced material: PBMCs. The TCR was taken from a man younger than 40 in good health and CMV-seronegative. The chain couples TRBV10-3 to TRBJ1-1; D remains unclear. The CDR3 region has the DNA TGTGCCATCAGTGAGAGAGGGCAGGAGAACACTGAAGCTTTCTTT. It encodes CAISERGQENTEAFF.